The rows below give T cell receptor beta chains drawn from one sample of a study of shared clonotypes between healthy human individuals. Data came from immunoSEQ multiplex PCR; TCRdb stores just in-frame clones and leaves some out. The sample has some 1,900,000 clones, 85% to 95% seen once. The material sequenced was naive CD8+ T cells sorted from blood. Receptors were obtained from a man aged 18 to 30 in good health. The CDR3 runs from the conserved cysteine through the conserved F or W. A D gene is named only where the DNA matches it firmly. A row's size may be missing; if present it is once, few, many or a size class.

clone_size,d_call,v_call,j_call,cdr3_nt,cdr3_aa
.,.,TRBV7-6,TRBJ1-3,TGTGCCAGCAGCTTAGATTCCCGTTGGGTCGGCTCTGGAAACACCATATATTTT,CASSLDSRWVGSGNTIYF
.,.,TRBV7-9,TRBJ2-1,TGTGCCAGCAGCTTAGCGGACTCTTTCAATGAGCAGTTCTTC,CASSLADSFNEQFF
few,.,TRBV7-9,TRBJ2-2,TGTGCCAGCAGCCAGGAAAACACCGGGGAGCTGTTTTTT,CASSQENTGELFF
.,.,TRBV27,TRBJ2-1,TGTGCCAGCAGTCTACGACAGGGAGGGAACAATGAGCAGTTCTTC,CASSLRQGGNNEQFF
.,.,TRBV6-5,TRBJ2-3,TGTGCCAGCAGACGGACAGTGGGAGCCACAGATACGCAGTATTTT,CASRRTVGATDTQYF
.,.,TRBV29-1,TRBJ2-1,TGCAGCGTTGAAGGCGTGGACAGCAGCTCCTACAATGAGCAGTTCTTC,CSVEGVDSSSYNEQFF
.,.,TRBV13,TRBJ1-4,TGTGCCAGCAGCGCCAGACAGGACCTAGAAAAACTGTTTTTT,CASSARQDLEKLFF
once,TRBD1,TRBV4-1,TRBJ1-4,TGCGCCAGCAGCCTCAGGACAGGGATTAATGAAAAACTGTTTTTT,CASSLRTGINEKLFF
.,TRBD1,TRBV9,TRBJ1-2,TGTGCCAGCAGCGTAGAGACAGGGCTTTATGGCTACACCTTC,CASSVETGLYGYTF
.,TRBD2,TRBV13,TRBJ2-7,TGTGCCAGCAGCCCTGCCCTAGCGGGGGGGGCCGAGCAGTACTTC,CASSPALAGGAEQYF
.,.,TRBV27,TRBJ1-2,TGTGCCAGCAAACCGATCGCGGCACACTATGGCTACACCTTC,CASKPIAAHYGYTF
.,.,TRBV2,TRBJ1-1,TGTGCCAGCAGTGCACCAGGGAGCACTGAAGCTTTCTTT,CASSAPGSTEAFF
.,.,TRBV5-6,TRBJ1-4,TGTGCCAGCAGCGATGGGGGCAAAGGAGGTGAAAAACTGTTTTTT,CASSDGGKGGEKLFF
.,.,TRBV28,TRBJ2-2,TGTGCCAGCAGTTTGAGGCCCGTTAACGGGGAGCTGTTTTTT,CASSLRPVNGELFF
.,TRBD1,TRBV30,TRBJ1-2,TGTGCCTGGAGAGTACCGGGACAGGGGGATGGCTACACCTTC,CAWRVPGQGDGYTF
.,TRBD2,TRBV6-5,TRBJ2-2,TGTGCCAGCAGGGGACTAGTGAACACCGGGGAGCTGTTTTTT,CASRGLVNTGELFF
.,.,TRBV25-1,TRBJ1-2,TGTGCCAGCAGTGAATATGAGGGGAGCAACTATGGCTACACCTTC,CASSEYEGSNYGYTF
.,TRBD2,TRBV4-1,TRBJ2-3,TGCGCCAGCAGCCACCCCGGGGGGACCCCCACAGATACGCAGTATTTT,CASSHPGGTPTDTQYF
few,.,TRBV6-1,TRBJ2-7,TGTGCCGCCCCATTGACAGAGCAGTACTTC,CAAPLTEQYF
.,.,TRBV19,TRBJ2-7,TGTGCCAGTAGTATCGGCTCCCTCTACGAGCAGTACTTC,CASSIGSLYEQYF
.,.,TRBV5-6,TRBJ2-7,TGTGCCAGCAGCGAAACAGGTGACTACGAGCAGTACTTC,CASSETGDYEQYF
.,.,TRBV9,TRBJ2-7,TGTGCCAGCAGCGTGGGCCGTGGAACCTACGAGCAGTACTTC,CASSVGRGTYEQYF
.,.,TRBV7-9,TRBJ1-1,TGTGCCAGCAGCCCTCTTAAAGGGGCGAACACTGAAGCTTTCTTT,CASSPLKGANTEAFF
.,.,TRBV5-6,TRBJ2-7,TGTGCCAGCAGCTTGGGAGACAGGCGGTACGAGCAGTACTTC,CASSLGDRRYEQYF
.,TRBD2,TRBV27,TRBJ2-1,TGTGCCAGCAGTTTCCCCGGGACTAGCCTGGGTGAGCAGTTCTTC,CASSFPGTSLGEQFF
.,.,TRBV19,TRBJ2-7,TGTGCCAGTAGTATAGGGGACGGCTACGAGCAGTACTTC,CASSIGDGYEQYF
.,TRBD1,TRBV13,TRBJ1-6,TGTGCCAGCAGCTCCTTTTCCGGGACAGGGTCCTATAATTCACCCCTCCACTTT,CASSSFSGTGSYNSPLHF
.,TRBD1,TRBV6-6,TRBJ1-2,TGTGCCAGCAGTTACCTAGCGACAGGGGGCAACGGCTACACCTTC,CASSYLATGGNGYTF
once,TRBD2,TRBV27,TRBJ2-3,TGTGCCAGCAGATTAGCGGGGGGGCTCGCAGATACGCAGTATTTT,CASRLAGGLADTQYF
.,TRBD1,TRBV27,TRBJ1-1,TGTGCCAGCAGCAATACAGGGGGAGGGACTGAAGCTTTCTTT,CASSNTGGGTEAFF
.,.,TRBV6-1,TRBJ2-1,TGTGCCAGCAGTGAGGGCGTACACTTTCCCTCCTACAATGAGCAGTTCTTC,CASSEGVHFPSYNEQFF
.,TRBD1,TRBV29-1,TRBJ2-7,TGCAGCGTGCGCACAGGGGGCTCCTACGAGCAGTACTTC,CSVRTGGSYEQYF
.,TRBD1,TRBV10-3,TRBJ2-7,TGTGCCATCAGTCCAGACGGGACAGAGATCTCCTACGAGCAGTACTTC,CAISPDGTEISYEQYF
.,TRBD1,TRBV30,TRBJ2-1,TGTGCCTGGAGCTCGACAGGGGACAATGAGCAGTTCTTC,CAWSSTGDNEQFF
once,TRBD1,TRBV5-4,TRBJ2-7,TGTGCCAGCAGCCGCCCGGACAGGGCGGGCGAGCAGTACTTC,CASSRPDRAGEQYF
.,.,TRBV7-2,TRBJ2-1,TGTGCCAGCAGCTCGCATAGCTCCTACAATGAGCAGTTCTTC,CASSSHSSYNEQFF
.,.,TRBV9,TRBJ2-7,TGTGCCAGCAGCGTATCGGACAGCTACGAGCAGTACTTC,CASSVSDSYEQYF
.,TRBD2,TRBV4-1,TRBJ2-7,TGCGCCAGCAGCCACACGCTAGCGGGAGCTGGGTACGAGCAGTACTTC,CASSHTLAGAGYEQYF
.,TRBD1,TRBV2,TRBJ2-5,TGTGCCAGCAGTGAAAAGACAGGGTGGATGGAGACCCAGTACTTC,CASSEKTGWMETQYF
once,.,TRBV7-9,TRBJ1-5,TGTGCCAGCAGCGGAGGTGGGGCCCAGCCCCAGCATTTT,CASSGGGAQPQHF
.,.,TRBV5-6,TRBJ1-1,TGTGCCAGCAGTTCTGGTGGGAGTTGGAACACTGAAGCTTTCTTT,CASSSGGSWNTEAFF
once,TRBD1,TRBV27,TRBJ1-2,TGTGCCAGCAGTTTCGGGCAGGGGGCTGGATATGGCTACACCTTC,CASSFGQGAGYGYTF
.,.,TRBV13,TRBJ2-5,TGTGCCAGCTTAGGGGGAGGCGGAGAGACCCAGTACTTC,CASLGGGGETQYF
.,TRBD2,TRBV9,TRBJ2-3,TGTGCCAGCAGCGTTGAATTACTAGCGGGAACGACAGATACGCAGTATTTT,CASSVELLAGTTDTQYF
once,.,TRBV6-6,TRBJ2-1,TGTGCCAGCAGTTCAGACACCTTTTCCTACAATGAGCAGTTCTTC,CASSSDTFSYNEQFF
.,.,TRBV29-1,TRBJ1-4,TGCAGCGGTGGGACACTTGAAAAACTGTTTTTT,CSGGTLEKLFF
few,.,TRBV27,TRBJ2-7,TGTGCCAGCAGTTACGGTCAAGCGTCGTACTTC,CASSYGQASYF
.,.,TRBV27,TRBJ2-7,TGTGCCAGCAGTATTGTATTCCAGGGAAGCGAGCAGTACTTC,CASSIVFQGSEQYF
.,.,TRBV6-6,TRBJ2-7,TGTGCCAGCAGTTCGGTGGGGGAGCAGTACTTC,CASSSVGEQYF
.,.,TRBV30,TRBJ1-5,TGTGCCTGGAGTGACGAGGACGGTAGCAATCAGCCCCAGCATTTT,CAWSDEDGSNQPQHF
.,.,TRBV7-2,TRBJ1-1,TGTGCCAGCAGCTTAGTTGTATCGAAAGGGGGAGGGGCTGAAGCTTTCTTT,CASSLVVSKGGGAEAFF
.,.,TRBV29-1,TRBJ2-7,TGCAGCGCTCTCGAAGACTACGAGCAGTACTTC,CSALEDYEQYF
.,.,TRBV7-9,TRBJ2-7,TGTGCCAGCAGCTTAGTACAATCCTACGAGCAGTACTTC,CASSLVQSYEQYF
.,TRBD1,TRBV4-1,TRBJ2-7,TGCGCCAGCAGCCAAGAGGACAGGGCCTCCTACGAGCAGTACTTC,CASSQEDRASYEQYF
.,.,TRBV19,TRBJ2-7,TGTGCCAGTTCCCCCGGGACGGTCTACGAGCAGTACTTC,CASSPGTVYEQYF